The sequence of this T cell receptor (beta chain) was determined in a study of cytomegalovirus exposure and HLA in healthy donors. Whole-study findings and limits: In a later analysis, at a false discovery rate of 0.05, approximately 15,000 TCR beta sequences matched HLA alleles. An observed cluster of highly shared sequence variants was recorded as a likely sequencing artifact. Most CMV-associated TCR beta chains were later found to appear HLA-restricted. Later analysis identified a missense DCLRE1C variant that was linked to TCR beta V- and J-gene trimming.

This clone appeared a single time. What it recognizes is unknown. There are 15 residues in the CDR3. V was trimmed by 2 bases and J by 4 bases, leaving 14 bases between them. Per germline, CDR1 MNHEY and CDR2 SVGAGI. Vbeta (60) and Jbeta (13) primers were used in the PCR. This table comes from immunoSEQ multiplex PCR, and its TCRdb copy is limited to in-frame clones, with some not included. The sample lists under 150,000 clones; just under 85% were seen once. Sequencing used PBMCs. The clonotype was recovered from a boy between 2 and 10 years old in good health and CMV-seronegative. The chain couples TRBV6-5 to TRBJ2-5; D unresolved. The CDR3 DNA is TGTGCCAGCAGTTACACCGACGTAACGGGAGAGACCCAGTACTTC. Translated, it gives CASSYTDVTGETQYF.